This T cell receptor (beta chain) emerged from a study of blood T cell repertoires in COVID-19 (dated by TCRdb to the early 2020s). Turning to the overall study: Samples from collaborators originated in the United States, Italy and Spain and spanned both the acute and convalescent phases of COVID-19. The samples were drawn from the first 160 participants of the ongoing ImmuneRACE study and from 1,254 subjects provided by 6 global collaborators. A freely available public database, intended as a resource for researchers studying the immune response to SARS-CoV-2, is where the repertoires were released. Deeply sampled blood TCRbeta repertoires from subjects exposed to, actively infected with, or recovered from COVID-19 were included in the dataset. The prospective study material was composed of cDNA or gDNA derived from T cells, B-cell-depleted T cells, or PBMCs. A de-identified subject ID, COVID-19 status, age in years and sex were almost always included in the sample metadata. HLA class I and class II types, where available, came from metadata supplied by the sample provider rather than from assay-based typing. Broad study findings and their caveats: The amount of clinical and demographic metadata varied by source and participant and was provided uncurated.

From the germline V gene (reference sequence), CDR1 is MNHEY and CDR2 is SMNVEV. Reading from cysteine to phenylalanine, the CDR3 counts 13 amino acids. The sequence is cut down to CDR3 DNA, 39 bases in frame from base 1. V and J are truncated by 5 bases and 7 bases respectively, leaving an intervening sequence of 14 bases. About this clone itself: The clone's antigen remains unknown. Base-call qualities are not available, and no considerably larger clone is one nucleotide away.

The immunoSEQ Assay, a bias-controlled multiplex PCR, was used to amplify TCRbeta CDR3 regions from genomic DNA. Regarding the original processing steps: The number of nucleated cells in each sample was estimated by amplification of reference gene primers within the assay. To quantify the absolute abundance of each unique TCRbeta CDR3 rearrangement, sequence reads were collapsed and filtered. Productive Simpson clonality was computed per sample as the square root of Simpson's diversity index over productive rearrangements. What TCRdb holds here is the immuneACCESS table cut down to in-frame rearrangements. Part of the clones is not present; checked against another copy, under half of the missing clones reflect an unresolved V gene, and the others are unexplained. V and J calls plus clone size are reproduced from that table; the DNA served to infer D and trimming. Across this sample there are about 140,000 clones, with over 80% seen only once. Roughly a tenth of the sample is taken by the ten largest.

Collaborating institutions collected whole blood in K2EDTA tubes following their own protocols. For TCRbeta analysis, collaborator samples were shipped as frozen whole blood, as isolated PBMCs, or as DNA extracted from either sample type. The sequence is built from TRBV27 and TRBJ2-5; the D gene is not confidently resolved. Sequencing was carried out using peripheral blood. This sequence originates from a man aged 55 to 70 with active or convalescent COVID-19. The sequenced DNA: TGTGCCAGCAGTAAAAACCCCCCAGGGACCCAGTACTTC. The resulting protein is CASSKNPPGTQYF.